The next 27 T cell receptor beta chains were all read from a single sample in a study of cytomegalovirus exposure and HLA in healthy donors (dated by TCRdb to the late 2010s). Library method: the immunoSEQ multiplex PCR assay. The multiplex PCR relied on a mix of 60 forward primers for TCR Vbeta segments and 13 reverse primers for TCR Jbeta segments. TCRdb carries this immuneACCESS record with in-frame sequences only. Its versions omit some clonotypes, under half of them owing to an unresolved V gene in the studies checked, with the rest unexplained. Present in this sample are around 150,000 clones, about 77% of which were seen just once. The ten largest clones take up 1.2% to 1.5% of the sample. Sequenced: PBMCs. Every receptor here comes from a woman between 40 and 50 years old in good health and CMV-seronegative.

The V and J genes are TRBV4-1 and TRBJ1-1; no firm D call. In germline, CDR1 is MGHRA, CDR2 YSYEKL. The CDR3 sequence is 15 residues long. The V end lost 2 bases, the J end lost 0 bases, and 10 bases lay between the germline ends. The CDR3: CASSQYDTLNTEAFF. Here the CDR3 DNA reads TGCGCCAGCAGCCAATACGACACTTTGAACACTGAAGCTTTCTTT.

This clone was detected only a few times. The chain couples TRBV25-1 to TRBJ1-1, with 10 bases that match TRBD1. CDR1 MGHDK and CDR2 SYGVNS come from the germline V gene. The CDR3 is 13 amino acids. V was pared by 7 bases and J by 5 bases, with 4 bases of the junction left unmatched. CDR3 DNA: TGTGCCAGCAAGGGACAGGGGAATACTGAAGCTTTCTTT. It encodes CASKGQGNTEAFF. The variable domain in full, completed from reference TRBV25-1 and TRBJ1-1, reads EADIYQTPRYLVIGTGKKITLECSQTMGHDKMYWYQQDPGMELHLIHYSYGVNSTEKGDLSSESTVSRIRTEHFPLTLESARPSHTSQYLCASKGQGNTEAFFGQGTRLTVV.

V and J are TRBV7-9 and TRBJ1-1; TRBD1 is a possible D gene (6 bases). The germline V and J ends were trimmed by 5 bases and 3 bases, with 16 bases remaining between them. Germline V gene sequence: CDR1 SEHNR, CDR2 FQNEAQ (reference sequence). The CDR3 loop spans 15 amino acids. The CDR3 sequence: CASSPGRGLDTEAFF. DNA for the CDR3: TGTGCCAGCAGCCCAGGGAGGGGGTTGGACACTGAAGCTTTCTTT.

In its sample, this clone was seen a few times. V and J are TRBV5-8 and TRBJ2-3; D may be TRBD2 (7 bases). Germline CDR1 and CDR2: SGHTS and YDEGEE. The CDR3 sequence is 16 residues long. Deletions cut 5 bases from V and 4 bases from J, with 20 bases between. The CDR3 is CASSSRRGGNSDTQYF. In nucleotides, the CDR3 is TGTGCCAGCAGTTCCAGAAGGGGGGGGAATTCAGATACGCAGTATTTT.

Only a few counts were recorded for this clone. The gene calls are TRBV25-1 and TRBJ1-1; perhaps TRBD1 as D (6 bases). V lost 3 bases, J lost 1 base, and 12 bases lay in between. The CDR3 sequence is 15 residues long. Germline V gene sequence: CDR1 MGHDK, CDR2 SYGVNS. The CDR3 spells CASSERQVPNTEAFF. CDR3 sequence (DNA): TGTGCCAGCAGTGAGAGACAGGTTCCGAACACTGAAGCTTTCTTT. Full variable domain (remainder filled in from reference TRBV25-1 and TRBJ1-1): EADIYQTPRYLVIGTGKKITLECSQTMGHDKMYWYQQDPGMELHLIHYSYGVNSTEKGDLSSESTVSRIRTEHFPLTLESARPSHTSQYLCASSERQVPNTEAFFGQGTRLTVV.

The rearrangement links TRBV28 to TRBJ2-7; 9 nucleotides agree with TRBD1. Germline values: CDR1 MDHEN, CDR2 SYDVKM. J was trimmed by 2 bases and V by 4 bases; bases with no gene match: 6. The CDR3 has 15 amino acids. The CDR3 loop reads CASSSPGQGTYEQYF. The CDR3 nucleotides read TGTGCCAGCAGTTCCCCGGGACAGGGTACCTACGAGCAGTACTTC.

The chain has TRBV5-6 and TRBJ1-5, with D tentatively TRBD1 (6 bases). With 4 bases removed from V and 4 bases from J, the gap between germline ends came to 12 bases. Germline-derived CDR1 and CDR2 are SGHDT and YYEEEE. The CDR3 covers 14 residues. The CDR3 nucleotides read TGTGCCAGCAGCGCCCGGACAGCGAATCAGCCCCAGCATTTT. This gives the protein CASSARTANQPQHF.

This chain uses TRBV5-6 with TRBJ1-1; D unclear. V gave up 1 base and J gave up 0 bases, with 7 bases separating them. The CDR3 sequence is 14 residues long. Germline assignment: CDR1 SGHDT and CDR2 YYEEEE. CDR3 amino acids: CASSLLAMNTEAFF. CDR3 DNA sequence: TGTGCCAGCAGCTTGCTAGCTATGAACACTGAAGCTTTCTTT.

The table lists this clone with a count of one. In nucleotides, the CDR3 is TGCGCCAGCAGCTTGGCCGGGACAGTCTACGAGCAGTACTTC. Translation gives CASSLAGTVYEQYF. The chain uses TRBV5-1 and TRBJ2-7; 7 bases are a match to TRBD1. This CDR3 has 14 residues. After removal of 0 bases from V and 3 bases from J, the junction contained 3 bases not matched to a gene. In germline, CDR1 is SGHRS, CDR2 YFSETQ.

The chain employs TRBV28 and TRBJ2-5, with D uncertain. V lost 6 bases to trimming and J lost 5 bases, with 16 bases between them. Germline CDR1 and CDR2: MDHEN and SYDVKM. CDR3 size: 14 residues. The CDR3 sequence: CASSTDGWSETQYF. The CDR3 nucleotides read TGTGCCAGCAGCACCGACGGGTGGTCGGAGACCCAGTACTTC.

The genes are TRBV5-1 and TRBJ1-4; 9 bases fit TRBD1. The junction had 5 bases not matched to a gene; V was cut back by 4 bases and J by 4 bases. This CDR3 is 15 amino acids long. Germline CDR1 reads SGHRS; CDR2 reads YFSETQ. CDR3 DNA sequence: TGCGCCAGCAGCCGGGACAGGGCCCTTAATGAAAAACTGTTTTTT. This translates into CASSRDRALNEKLFF. Using reference TRBV5-1 and TRBJ1-4 for the parts outside the CDR3, the full variable domain is KAGVTQTPRYLIKTRGQQVTLSCSPISGHRSVSWYQQTPGQGLQFLFEYFSETQRNKGNFPGRFSGRQFSNSRSEMNVSTLELGDSALYLCASSRDRALNEKLFFGSGTQLSVL.

The chain couples TRBV30 to TRBJ1-2, with TRBD1 as a possible D gene (5 bases). The ends were cut back, 0 bases at V and 2 bases at J, with 10 bases in the middle. CDR1 and CDR2 (germline): GTSNPN, SVGIG (reference sequence). The CDR3 totals 14 residues. The CDR3 sequence is CAWSVVGANYGYTF. CDR3 nucleotides: TGTGCCTGGAGTGTTGTTGGGGCAAACTATGGCTACACCTTC.

Only one count was recorded for this clone. The chain is built from TRBV30 and TRBJ2-3, with TRBD1 as a possible D gene (5 bases). Trimming pared 0 bases from V and 4 bases from J, leaving 20 bases between. The CDR3 length is 17 residues. CDR1 and CDR2 from the germline V gene are GTSNPN and SVGIG (reference sequence). Written as DNA, the CDR3 is TGTGCCTGGAGTGTCGGAGTAAGCAGGGTATTCCCAGATACGCAGTATTTT. Its protein is CAWSVGVSRVFPDTQYF.

The rearrangement joins TRBV6-5 to TRBJ1-3; maybe TRBD1 (5 bases). The V end lost 3 bases, the J end lost 2 bases, and 11 bases lay between the germline ends. Germline V gives CDR1 MNHEY, CDR2 SVGAGI. There are 15 residues in the CDR3. The CDR3 sequence is CASSYLGATGNTIYF. CDR3 DNA: TGTGCCAGCAGTTATCTAGGGGCAACTGGAAACACCATATATTTT.

This CDR3 is CASSLTGSSYNEQFF. The CDR3 bases are TGTGCCAGCAGCTTGACAGGGAGCTCCTACAATGAGCAGTTCTTC. The chain joins TRBV11-3 to TRBJ2-1, with 7 bases lining up with TRBD1. CDR1 is SGHNT, CDR2 YENEEA, per germline. CDR3 length: 15 amino acids. Trimming cost V 3 bases and J 0 bases; bases outside gene matches: 2.

This chain links TRBV6-6 with TRBJ2-2; D is possibly TRBD2 (6 bases). The germline CDR1 and CDR2 sequences are MNHNY and SVGAGI (reference sequence). V was shortened by 0 bases and J by 6 bases, with 8 bases between the two germline ends. The CDR3 has 14 amino acids. The CDR3 nucleotides are TGTGCCAGCAGTTACTCGGAGGGAGCCGGGGAGCTGTTTTTT. It codes for CASSYSEGAGELFF.

The J gene is TRBJ2-7, the V gene TRBV6-1; 12 positions agree with TRBD2. V shed 7 bases and J 7 bases; nucleotides not matched to a gene: 8. The CDR3 has 14 residues. Looked up from germline, CDR1 is MNHNS and CDR2 is SASEGT. CDR3 in amino acids: CASNRGGLAGEQYF. DNA for the CDR3: TGTGCCAGCAACAGAGGGGGACTAGCGGGTGAGCAGTACTTC.

J is TRBJ2-7 and V is TRBV14; 8 nucleotides agree with TRBD1. Trimming at V came to 4 bases and at J to 2 bases, leaving 13 bases not matched to a gene. Germline V gives CDR1 SGHDN, CDR2 FVKESK. The CDR3 consists of 17 residues. CDR3 DNA: TGTGCCAGCAGCCCTCCCTATCGGACAGGGCGAGCCTACGAGCAGTACTTC. It encodes CASSPPYRTGRAYEQYF. Together with reference TRBV14 and TRBJ2-7, the CDR3 gives the full variable domain: EAGVTQFPSHSVIEKGQTVTLRCDPISGHDNLYWYRRVMGKEIKFLLHFVKESKQDESGMPNNRFLAERTGGTYSTLKVQPAELEDSGVYFCASSPPYRTGRAYEQYFGPGTRLTVT.

This chain links TRBV12-5 with TRBJ2-5; 8 bases are a match to TRBD2. The CDR3 spans 14 residues. The germline CDR1 and CDR2 sequences are LGHNT and FRNRAP. Trimming at V came to 7 bases and at J to 2 bases, leaving 6 bases not matched to a gene. The CDR3: CASVGGGHQETQYF. The CDR3 nucleotides are TGTGCTAGTGTTGGCGGGGGGCATCAAGAGACCCAGTACTTC. The full variable domain, completed using reference TRBV12-5 and TRBJ2-5, is DARVTQTPRHKVTEMGQEVTMRCQPILGHNTVFWYRQTMMQGLELLAYFRNRAPLDDSGMPKDRFSAEMPDATLATLKIQPSEPRDSAVYFCASVGGGHQETQYFGPGTRLLVL.

The chain joins TRBV2 to TRBJ1-2; D uncertain. Germline CDR1 is SNHLY and CDR2 is FYNNEI. The V end was cut by 6 bases, the J end by 8 bases, with 22 bases between. The length of the CDR3 is 15 residues. Written as DNA, the CDR3 is TGTGCCAGCAGCACAGACAATGAACGGCCCGGAGGCTACACCTTC. This encodes CASSTDNERPGGYTF.

The V gene is TRBV4-3, the J gene TRBJ2-7; 12 bases are a match to TRBD2. This CDR3 region has 16 residues. Per the germline V gene, CDR1 is LGHNA and CDR2 is YSLEER. Trimming removed 1 base from V and 3 bases from J; junction bases left unmatched: 4. CDR3 sequence: CASSQGPLAGGYEQYF. The DNA for the CDR3 is TGCGCCAGCAGCCAAGGCCCACTAGCGGGGGGCTACGAGCAGTACTTC.

This clone was counted a single time. The genes are TRBV5-5 and TRBJ1-2; D remains ambiguous. In germline, CDR1 is SGHKS, CDR2 YYEKEE (reference sequence). CDR3 length: 13 residues. Between the trimmed V and J ends, which lost 1 base and 8 bases, there was a span of 12 bases. The CDR3 here is CASSLPPQEGYTF. The CDR3 DNA sequence: TGTGCCAGCAGCTTGCCCCCCCAGGAAGGCTACACCTTC. Combining the CDR3 with reference TRBV5-5 and TRBJ1-2 gives the whole variable domain DAGVTQSPTHLIKTRGQQVTLRCSPISGHKSVSWYQQVLGQGPQFIFQYYEKEERGRGNFPDRFSARQFPNYSSELNVNALLLGDSALYLCASSLPPQEGYTFGSGTRLTVV.

The chain links TRBV27 to TRBJ2-7; 7 bases map to TRBD1. With 4 bases clipped from V and 9 bases from J, the junction kept 6 bases outside the gene matches. This CDR3 has 12 residues. The germline gives CDR1 MNHEY, CDR2 SMNVEV (reference sequence). CDR3: CASSSTGMWQYF. The CDR3 DNA sequence: TGTGCCAGCAGTTCGACAGGGATGTGGCAGTACTTC.

The V gene is TRBV7-2, the J gene TRBJ1-1; D is perhaps TRBD1 (5 bases). CDR1 is SGHTA and CDR2 is FQGNSA in the germline V gene. V was clipped by 5 bases and J by 11 bases, with 15 bases between them. The CDR3 contains 12 residues. For the CDR3, the DNA is TGTGCCAGCAGCCCAGCGGGACTAGCCGCTTTCTTT. Translated: CASSPAGLAAFF.

This chain uses TRBV9 with TRBJ1-1; D gene uncertain. Trimming took 0 bases from V and 3 from J, leaving 12 bases between them. CDR3 length equals 15 residues. Germline V gene lookup returns CDR1 SGDLS and CDR2 YYNGEE. CDR3 region: CASSVDGHADTEAFF. CDR3 nucleotides: TGTGCCAGCAGCGTAGACGGCCACGCGGACACTGAAGCTTTCTTT.

The chain carries TRBV7-2 and TRBJ1-1, with 8 bases fitting TRBD1. Germline CDR1 and CDR2: SGHTA and FQGNSA. The ends lost 4 bases at V and 6 bases at J; junction bases unmatched: 7. The CDR3 loop spans 14 amino acids. Here the CDR3 DNA reads TGTGCCAGCAGCTCGGACAGGGTTAGCGCTGAAGCTTTCTTT. Translating it yields CASSSDRVSAEAFF.

The V and J genes are TRBV7-2 and TRBJ2-7, with TRBD2 matching over 11 bases. After removal of 5 bases from V and 0 bases from J, the junction contained 3 bases not matched to a gene. Germline loops: CDR1 SGHTA, CDR2 FQGNSA. CDR3 length: 15 amino acids. CDR3 amino acids: CASSRGTSGSYEQYF. In DNA form, the CDR3 reads TGTGCCAGCAGCCGGGGGACTAGCGGCTCCTACGAGCAGTACTTC. The variable domain in full, with the rest retrieved from reference TRBV7-2 and TRBJ2-7, is GAGVSQSPSNKVTEKGKDVELRCDPISGHTALYWYRQSLGQGLEFLIYFQGNSAPDKSGLPSDRFSAERTGGSVSTLTIQRTQQEDSAVYLCASSRGTSGSYEQYFGPGTRLTVT.